This TCR beta chain was documented in a study of CD8 T cells in Susac syndrome. While CD8+ and CD4+ T cells were isolated negatively, TEMRA cells were enriched by FACS. When the RNA was reverse transcribed, random hexamers were used with an input of about 0.5 to 1 ug. Via MiXCR, TCRdb re-called the immunoSEQ multiplex PCR reads, giving one row per CDR3 protein. Among 150,000 to 200,000 distinct CDR3 sequences, roughly 92% were seen once, and the ten largest hold about 0.1%. Germline lookup yields CDR1 SEHNR and CDR2 FQNEAQ (reference sequence). CDR3 length equals 19 residues. The V end was cut by 2 bases, the J end by 0 bases, with 20 bases between.

The sequenced material came from CD4+ T cells from PBMCs. This receptor was obtained from a human donor in good health. The chain recombines TRBV7-9 with TRBJ2-1, with D unresolved. The CDR3 reads CASSLIGLVYASSYNEQFF. CDR3 DNA: TGTGCCAGCAGCTTAATTGGGTTAGTGTACGCTAGCTCCTACAATGAGCAGTTCTTC.